A single sample gave rise to the 11 T cell receptor beta chains below, sequenced in a study of beta chain features in type 1 diabetes. The antigens for these receptors are not known. Broader study findings: Shorter TCRB CDR3s, moderately but significantly so, marked every one of the four CD4+ subsets in Type 1 diabetes patients.

Reverse transcribing all isolated RNA meant expressed TCRB transcripts were sequenced. Data came from immunoSEQ multiplex PCR; TCRdb stores just in-frame clones and leaves some out. The sample yields nearly 350,000 clones, 7% to 10% seen once. The sequencing sample was made of central memory CD4+ T cells from blood. These receptors were taken from a man under 40 with type 1 diabetes.

The chain carries TRBV25-1 and TRBJ1-5; D unresolved. Trimming removed 8 bases from V and 0 bases from J, with 14 bases in between. The CDR3 is 15 amino acids. CDR1 is MGHDK, CDR2 SYGVNS, per germline. The CDR3 DNA reads as TGTGCCAGCGCCCCAGGTGGGAATAGCAATCAGCCCCAGCATTTT. Translating gives CASAPGGNSNQPQHF.

V and J are TRBV28 and TRBJ2-3; perhaps TRBD1 as D (6 bases). Germline CDR1 is MDHEN and CDR2 is SYDVKM. V lost 5 bases to trimming and J lost 5 bases, with 17 bases between them. This CDR3 comprises 15 residues. The DNA for the CDR3 is TGTGCCAGCAGTCAATGGGGCAGGGGTATAGATACGCAGTATTTT. As protein: CASSQWGRGIDTQYF.

Comment on this clone: The sample contains more than one DNA sequence encoding this CDR3. The CDR3 spells CASSLIQETQYF. In DNA form, the CDR3 reads TGCGCCAGCAGCTTAATCCAAGAGACCCAGTACTTC. This rearrangement joins TRBV5-1 to TRBJ2-5; no definite D call. V was trimmed by 2 bases and J by 1 base, leaving 3 bases between them. CDR1 is SGHRS and CDR2 is YFSETQ in the germline V gene. The CDR3 is 12 residues long. Based on the CDR3 plus reference TRBV5-1 and TRBJ2-5, the full variable domain is KAGVTQTPRYLIKTRGQQVTLSCSPISGHRSVSWYQQTPGQGLQFLFEYFSETQRNKGNFPGRFSGRQFSNSRSEMNVSTLELGDSALYLCASSLIQETQYFGPGTRLLVL.

This clone was seen at least ten times. Different DNA sequences within this sample yield the same CDR3. The gene calls are TRBV28 and TRBJ2-5; tentatively, D is TRBD1 (6 bases). This CDR3 is 12 amino acids long. The germline gives CDR1 MDHEN, CDR2 SYDVKM. V was shortened by 5 bases and J by 4 bases, with 8 bases between the two germline ends. In nucleotides, the CDR3 is TGTGCCAGCAGTCTGACAGGAGAGACCCAGTACTTC. This codes for CASSLTGETQYF.

This clone turned up a few times. The V call is TRBV6-5, the J call TRBJ1-2; D ambiguous. This CDR3 is built from 15 residues. CDR1 and CDR2 (germline): MNHEY, SVGAGI. Deletions cut 8 bases from V and 3 bases from J, with 19 bases between. The CDR3 here is CASRPQILRDYGYTF. In nucleotides, the CDR3 is TGTGCCAGCCGTCCGCAGATTCTTCGGGACTATGGCTACACCTTC.

This clone showed up just a few times. This chain links TRBV6-5 with TRBJ1-2; D might be TRBD1 (6 bases). Germline lookup yields CDR1 MNHEY and CDR2 SVGAGI. Trimming took off 6 bases at V and 4 bases at J, with 15 bases between the two ends. The CDR3 totals 14 residues. CDR3 sequence (DNA): TGTGCCAGCAGCCCGACAGGAAGTGCCTATGGCTACACCTTC. It is translated as CASSPTGSAYGYTF.

This clone was detected only a few times. This rearrangement joins TRBV19 to TRBJ2-5; 7 bases are shared with TRBD1. V shed 5 bases and J 2 bases; nucleotides not matched to a gene: 5. The CDR3 sequence is 14 residues long. Germline assignment: CDR1 LNHDA and CDR2 SQIVND (reference sequence). CDR3 nucleotide sequence: TGTGCCAGTAGTTCCCGACAGGGTCAAGAGACCCAGTACTTC. Translation gives CASSSRQGQETQYF.

The V and J genes are TRBV29-1 and TRBJ1-5; TRBD1 is a possible D gene (5 bases). Trimming took off 5 bases at V and 4 bases at J, with 12 bases between the two ends. The CDR3 spans 13 residues. In germline, CDR1 is SQVTM, CDR2 ANQGSEA. CDR3 in amino acids: CSVSLQANQPQHF. DNA for the CDR3: TGCAGCGTTTCTCTACAGGCTAATCAGCCCCAGCATTTT.

For this clone: The identical CDR3 is also encoded by other nucleotide sequences in the sample. CDR3 bases: TGTGCCAGCAGCTTAGCCCCGGGTTACAATGAGCAGTTCTTC. It translates to CASSLAPGYNEQFF. This sequence joins TRBV7-2 and TRBJ2-1, with D unresolved. The CDR3 covers 14 residues. In germline, CDR1 is SGHTA, CDR2 FQGNSA. V lost 0 bases and J 4 bases, leaving 7 bases between the germline ends.

DNA for the CDR3: TGTGCCAGCAGCCCGCACCGGGACAGGGGAGGGAATGAGCAGTTCTTC. Protein: CASSPHRDRGGNEQFF. V is TRBV7-6 and J is TRBJ2-1, with 10 bases that match TRBD1. V shed 5 bases and J 7 bases; nucleotides not matched to a gene: 11. Germline V gives CDR1 SGHVS, CDR2 FNYEAQ. The CDR3 extends over 16 amino acids.

V and J are TRBV27 and TRBJ2-6; 7 positions agree with TRBD1. The CDR3 spans 19 residues. Germline V gene data show CDR1 as MNHEY and CDR2 as SMNVEV (reference sequence). Trimming removed 3 bases from V and 0 bases from J; junction bases left unmatched: 11. CDR3 sequence reads: CASSLRPGQSPSGANVLTF. CDR3 nucleotides: TGTGCCAGCAGTTTGCGACCGGGACAGAGCCCCTCTGGGGCCAACGTCCTGACTTTC.